Listed below are T cell receptor beta chains from one sample, sequenced in a study of PD-L1 blockade in urothelial cancer. TCRdb keeps only in-frame clones here, not all; method: immunoSEQ multiplex PCR. The table includes approximately 110,000 clones, roughly 90% detected once. The specimen comprised PBMCs, sampled around atezolizumab (anti-PD-L1) treatment. Receptor source: a man aged 55 to 70 with urothelial cancer. Each CDR3 is given with its conserved first and last residue. Fields, in order: clone size, V gene, CDR3 protein. Expanded clones are given a class, and other clones once, few, many or no size at all.

>.|TRBV6-6
CASRLDSLNVALHF
>.|TRBV7-2
CASSLISGTSYNEQFF
>.|TRBV7-2
CASSVGTSTEQFF
>.|TRBV21-1
CASSKGTAKDTQYF
>.|TRBV7-2
CASSLGRDYEQYF
>.|TRBV6-6
CASSLSGTGANQPQHF
>once|TRBV15
CATSRGTGNTEAFF
>.|TRBV30
CAWSVRPDRGLIMANEKLFF
>once|TRBV7-9
CASSGGPLGEQYF
>.|TRBV9
CASSVEEGDEQYF
>.|TRBV29-1
CSAYDPGDTGELFF
>.|TRBV6-5
CASSYSVFQGAHEQYF
>.|TRBV6-1
CASSDPGYYGYTF
>.|TRBV6-5
CASSYQGQQNTEAFF
>.|TRBV28
CASRGQGREKLFF
>.|TRBV21-1
CASSRRGETQYF
>.|TRBV27
CASSTFPGASGTDTQYF
>.|TRBV18
CASSPGQGGGHEQYF
>.|TRBV30
CAWSVDRQGRYTQYF
>.|TRBV6-4
CASSAFSSNTGELFF
>.|TRBV5-6
CASSIDRGEMNTEAFF
>few|TRBV11-2
CASSPRREQFF
>.|TRBV5-1
CASSLGGGTSGANVLTF
>.|TRBV5-1
CASSLIESGGELFF
>.|TRBV5-6
CASSPRVRVTDTQYF
>once|TRBV4-2
CASSQGGGGTKETQYF
>.|TRBV7-2
CASSRQISNQPQHF
>.|TRBV7-9
CASSLLSSGGNEQFF
>.|TRBV14
CASSRSDSPANTGELFF